The clone carrying this T cell receptor beta chain occurred once. The data were obtained in a study of T cell changes during pregnancy in multiple sclerosis. This CDR3 contains 16 residues. The V gene's germline CDR1 is LNHDA and CDR2 SQIVND (reference sequence). J gave up 0 bases and V 5 bases, and 7 bases lay outside the gene matches. Clones were read by immunoSEQ multiplex PCR, and TCRdb kept only the in-frame ones, dropping some. The table lists tens of thousands of clones, about 92% of them singletons. Specimen: CD8+ T cells from peripheral blood mononuclear cells, collected in the third trimester of pregnancy. This rearrangement joins TRBV19 to TRBJ1-2, with 9 bases that match TRBD1. The clonotype comes from a female donor with multiple sclerosis, enrolled in a pregnancy study. Here the CDR3 reads CASSETGGASNYGYTF. In DNA form, the CDR3 reads TGTGCCAGTAGTGAAACAGGGGGCGCCTCTAACTATGGCTACACCTTC.